This T cell receptor beta chain originates from a study of beta chain features in type 1 diabetes. Broader study findings: Amplification by PCR could prefer shorter templates, with the same effect in patients and controls.

Remarks on this clone: Its antigen is not known.

The authors reverse transcribed all of the isolated RNA, so sequencing captured expressed TCRB transcripts. Sequencing used immunoSEQ multiplex PCR; TCRdb keeps in-frame clones, though not all of them. The sample lists 500,000 to 700,000 clones, roughly 15% seen once, with approximately 0.093% in the top ten. Germline V CDR1 and CDR2: SGDLS, YYNGEE. With 3 bases clipped from V and 12 bases from J, the junction kept 9 bases outside the gene matches. CDR3 size: 15 residues. The sequence derives from a man aged 18 to 35 in good health. Sequencing was carried out using naive CD4+ T cells from blood. This rearrangement joins TRBV9 to TRBJ2-2, with 12 bases matching TRBD1. CDR3 DNA sequence: TGTGCCAGCAGCGCAAGGCCGGGACAGGGGGCGAAGCTGTTTTTT. It specifies CASSARPGQGAKLFF.